This TCR beta chain was identified in a study of CD8 T cells in Susac syndrome. An amount of RNA that ranged from roughly 0.5 to 1 ug was reverse transcribed with random hexamers. An immunoSEQ multiplex PCR generated amplified TCR beta CDR3 products spanning 54 Vbeta and 13 Jbeta. In TCRdb, the immunoSEQ multiplex PCR reads were re-called with MiXCR into one record per CDR3 protein. This repertoire shows about 200,000 distinct CDR3 sequences, 90% to 95% found once; its top ten account for around 0.093%. CD8+ and CD4+ T cells from blood underwent TCR beta sequencing. TEMRA cells were enriched by FACS, and CD4+ and CD8+ T cells were negatively isolated. Note on this clonotype: The antigen remains undetermined.

Whole-study results and caveats: It was acknowledged in the study that its TCR sequencing and HLA analysis involved a relatively small number of individuals.

Trimming took 2 bases from V and 4 from J; bases not matched to a gene: 9. The CDR3 extends over 16 amino acids. Germline values: CDR1 MDHEN, CDR2 SYDVKM. The TCR was taken from a human donor in good health. The J gene is TRBJ1-1, the V gene TRBV28; 8 positions match TRBD1. Sequencing input: CD4+ T cells from PBMCs. This chain's CDR3 is CASSLGTGSLGTEAFF. The CDR3 region has the DNA TGTGCCAGCAGTTTAGGGACAGGTTCTTTAGGCACTGAAGCTTTCTTT.